One and the same sample provided the 32 T cell receptor beta chains below, sequenced in a study of blood T cell repertoires in COVID-19. Only in-frame clones appear in the TCRdb table, and some are missing; sequencing was by immunoSEQ multiplex PCR. The sample consists of over 75,000 clones, around 81% of them appearing once. The sequencing input was peripheral blood. These receptors all stem from a man in his forties or fifties who had recovered from COVID-19.

The rearrangement links TRBV4-2 to TRBJ1-1, with a weak D call TRBD1 (5 bases). There are 14 residues in the CDR3. Trimming took 6 bases from V and 3 from J, leaving 14 bases between them. Per the germline V gene, CDR1 is LGHNA and CDR2 is YNFKEQ. The CDR3 region has the DNA TGTGCCAGCAGAATCGGGGGGGACGACACTGAAGCTTTCTTT. Translation gives CASRIGGDDTEAFF.

The chain employs TRBV5-8 and TRBJ2-7; TRBD1 is a possible D gene (5 bases). Germline loops: CDR1 SGHTS, CDR2 YDEGEE. V was shortened by 2 bases and J by 7 bases, with 16 bases between the two germline ends. The CDR3 has 14 residues. CDR3: CASSLQVSFGEQYF. CDR3 in DNA: TGTGCCAGCAGCTTACAGGTGTCTTTCGGAGAGCAGTACTTC.

V and J are TRBV6-1 and TRBJ1-3; D gene uncertain. V lost 4 bases and J 0 bases, leaving 13 bases between the germline ends. CDR1 is MNHNS and CDR2 is SASEGT in the germline V gene. The CDR3 has 16 amino acids. The CDR3 coding sequence is TGTGCCAGCAGTGTAAGGAAAGCTAGCTCTGGAAACACCATATATTTT. Translating gives CASSVRKASSGNTIYF.

The V gene is TRBV27, the J gene TRBJ2-7; D may be TRBD1 (5 bases). Trimming removed 5 bases from V and 0 bases from J, with 14 bases in between. This CDR3 has 15 amino acids. The germline CDR1 and CDR2 sequences are MNHEY and SMNVEV (reference sequence). CDR3 in amino acids: CASSTQQVSSYEQYF. Written as DNA, the CDR3 is TGTGCCAGCAGTACCCAACAGGTTAGCTCCTACGAGCAGTACTTC.

The chain couples TRBV20-1 to TRBJ1-2; D is undetermined. The CDR3 has 11 amino acids. The germline gives CDR1 DFQATT, CDR2 SNEGSKA (reference sequence). V was cut by 4 bases and J by 6 bases, with 9 bases left in between. CDR3: CSAIEAHGYTF. For the CDR3, the DNA is TGCAGTGCTATCGAGGCCCATGGCTACACCTTC.

V is TRBV10-1 and J is TRBJ2-7; 12 bases align to TRBD1. The V gene end was trimmed by 2 bases and the J gene end by 6 bases; junction bases not matched to a gene: 5. From germline, CDR1 is WNHNN and CDR2 SYGVQD (reference sequence). This CDR3 is built from 15 residues. CDR3 region: CASSEGGQGAVEQYF. The CDR3 coding sequence is TGCGCCAGCAGTGAGGGGGGACAGGGGGCTGTCGAGCAGTACTTC.

The chain employs TRBV3-1 (or the pseudogene TRBV3-2) and TRBJ1-6, with D unclear. Germline CDR1 LGHDT, CDR2 YNNKEL (reference sequence). The CDR3 has 15 residues. V gave up 3 bases and J gave up 8 bases, with 14 bases separating them. Written as DNA, the CDR3 is TGTGCCAGCAGCCACATAGACGGAGGAGATTCACCCCTCCACTTT. Encoded protein: CASSHIDGGDSPLHF.

The chain combines TRBV5-1 with TRBJ1-1; D ambiguous. V was trimmed by 0 bases and J by 1 base, leaving 7 bases between them. This CDR3 has 14 amino acids. Looked up from germline, CDR1 is SGHRS and CDR2 is YFSETQ. The CDR3 DNA follows: TGCGCCAGCAGCTTGGGGAGGGCGAACACTGAAGCTTTCTTT. Its protein product is CASSLGRANTEAFF.

The chain has TRBV6-5 and TRBJ1-5, with D maybe TRBD1 (6 bases). The CDR3 loop spans 14 amino acids. Per germline, CDR1 MNHEY and CDR2 SVGAGI. Trimming cost V 6 bases and J 2 bases, with 11 bases left between them. The CDR3 protein is CASSEGHRNQPQHF. The CDR3 nucleotides read TGTGCCAGCAGCGAGGGACATCGCAATCAGCCCCAGCATTTT.

The CDR3 here is CASVVSGTGNTEAFF. Written as DNA, the CDR3 is TGTGCCAGCGTGGTCTCCGGGACAGGGAACACTGAAGCTTTCTTT. This rearrangement joins TRBV28 to TRBJ1-1; 8 nucleotides match TRBD1. Germline V gene data show CDR1 as MDHEN and CDR2 as SYDVKM. With V trimmed by 8 bases and J by 1 base, 9 bases remained unmatched. This CDR3 comprises 15 residues. Complete variable domain (other parts from reference TRBV28 and TRBJ1-1): DVKVTQSSRYLVKRTGEKVFLECVQDMDHENMFWYRQDPGLGLRLIYFSYDVKMKEKGDIPEGYSVSREKKERFSLILESASTNQTSMYLCASVVSGTGNTEAFFGQGTRLTVV.

The chain has TRBV5-1 and TRBJ1-4; 7 nucleotides align to TRBD1. CDR3 length: 15 residues. Per germline, CDR1 SGHRS and CDR2 YFSETQ. V trimming: 0 bases; J trimming: 8 bases; junction bases outside the gene matches: 7. CDR3 in amino acids: CASSLGDRVGEKLFF. CDR3 sequence (DNA): TGCGCCAGCAGCTTGGGAGACAGGGTTGGGGAAAAACTGTTTTTT.

The chain employs TRBV7-9 and TRBJ1-1; D gene uncertain. Germline CDR1 SEHNR, CDR2 FQNEAQ (reference sequence). V lost 2 bases and J 4 bases, leaving 8 bases between the germline ends. The CDR3 covers 13 residues. The CDR3 is CASSLLEGTEAFF. The CDR3 DNA reads TGTGCCAGCAGCTTACTAGAGGGCACTGAAGCTTTCTTT.

The chain has TRBV6-2 or TRBV6-3 and TRBJ2-3, with 8 bases lining up with TRBD2. Germline V gives CDR1 MNHEY, CDR2 SVGEGT. The CDR3 covers 16 residues. J was trimmed by 1 base and V by 0 bases; bases with no gene match: 3. The CDR3 bases are TGTGCCAGCAGTTACTCGGCGGGAGGAGGCACAGATACGCAGTATTTT. It yields the protein CASSYSAGGGTDTQYF.

This chain connects TRBV11-2 to TRBJ2-5; no clear D. Germline V CDR1 and CDR2: SGHAT, FQNNGV. V shed 1 base and J shed 1 base, with 7 bases lying between them. This CDR3 contains 14 residues. The CDR3 DNA reads TGTGCCAGCAGCTTAGGCGGCAGCCAAGAGACCCAGTACTTC. Translation: CASSLGGSQETQYF.

The V and J genes are TRBV21-1 and TRBJ2-6; the table names TRBD1, a call not compared with the DNA. TRBV21-1 is a pseudogene. The CDR3 has 23 residues. The CDR3 nucleotides read TGTGCCAGCAGCAAAGATCTTAACCTTCAGGGCCAATCGGGTACCTCTGGGGCCAACGTCCTGACTTTC. The encoded protein is CASSKDLNLQGQSGTSGANVLTF.

J is TRBJ2-7 and V is TRBV5-4, with 11 positions matching TRBD1. The CDR3 is 18 residues long. After removal of 4 bases from V and 3 bases from J, the junction contained 15 bases not matched to a gene. The V gene's germline CDR1 is SGHNT and CDR2 YYREEE (reference sequence). The CDR3 loop reads CASSPRDRGAKGFYEQYF. The CDR3 region has the DNA TGTGCCAGCAGCCCCCGGGACAGGGGGGCGAAGGGGTTCTACGAGCAGTACTTC.

The V and J genes are TRBV9 and TRBJ1-1; TRBD1 aligns across 8 bases. CDR1 and CDR2 (germline): SGDLS, YYNGEE. This CDR3 is built from 17 residues. The trim removed 4 bases at V and 4 bases at J, leaving 15 bases unmatched. The CDR3 protein is CASSPPEGQGARTEAFF. CDR3 DNA: TGTGCCAGCAGCCCCCCCGAGGGGCAGGGGGCGCGCACTGAAGCTTTCTTT.

V and J are TRBV5-6 and TRBJ1-1; possible D gene TRBD1, 5 bases. This CDR3 is built from 15 residues. CDR1 and CDR2 (germline): SGHDT, YYEEEE. V lost 2 bases to trimming and J lost 10 bases, with 21 bases between them. For the CDR3, the DNA is TGTGCCAGCAGCTTCAGGCAAGGGGCTAATTCGGGAGCTTTCTTT. It translates to CASSFRQGANSGAFF.

J is TRBJ2-5 and V is TRBV25-1; D is uncertain. The germline V gene encodes CDR1 MGHDK and CDR2 SYGVNS. Trimming removed 3 bases at V and 7 bases at J, with 6 bases between. This CDR3 has 11 amino acids. The CDR3 DNA is TGTGCCAGCAGTGATGGGCGGACCCAGTACTTC. Protein product: CASSDGRTQYF.

This clone was found once. As DNA, the CDR3 is TGTGCCACCAGTGATCCGGGACTAACTCACAATGAGCAGTTCTTC. Amino acid sequence: CATSDPGLTHNEQFF. The J gene is TRBJ2-1, the V gene TRBV24-1; 7 bases are shared with TRBD2. Germline CDR1 reads KGHDR; CDR2 reads SFDVKD. V gave up 3 bases and J gave up 5 bases; unmatched junction bases: 6. This CDR3 has 15 residues.

The V and J genes are TRBV2 and TRBJ2-5, with 8 bases fitting TRBD2. The V gene end was trimmed by 3 bases and the J gene end by 5 bases; junction bases not matched to a gene: 5. CDR1 is SNHLY and CDR2 is FYNNEI in the germline V gene. This CDR3 has 14 residues. CDR3 DNA: TGTGCCAGCAGTGAGACGGGAGGGCAGGAGACCCAGTACTTC. It specifies CASSETGGQETQYF.

CDR3 bases: TGTGCCACCAGCAGGTCAAGCGGGAGCGGCACAGATACGCAGTATTTT. This translates into CATSRSSGSGTDTQYF. The chain carries TRBV15 and TRBJ2-3; 8 bases agree with TRBD2. The CDR3 extends over 16 amino acids. Unmatched junction bases numbered 6, after V lost 3 bases and J lost 1 base. Germline lookup yields CDR1 LNHNV and CDR2 YYDKDF (reference sequence). The variable domain in full, with the rest retrieved from reference TRBV15 and TRBJ2-3, is DAMVIQNPRYQVTQFGKPVTLSCSQTLNHNVMYWYQQKSSQAPKLLFHYYDKDFNNEADTPDNFQSRRPNTSFCFLDIRSPGLGDTAMYLCATSRSSGSGTDTQYFGPGTRLTVL.

In this sample, this clone turned up once. The rearrangement uses TRBV7-3 and TRBJ1-1; TRBD1 might be the D (5 bases). Trimming stripped 3 bases from V and 3 bases from J, with 11 bases between. This CDR3 comprises 14 residues. Germline V lookup: CDR1 SGHTA, CDR2 FQGTGA. CDR3 DNA sequence: TGTGCCAGCAGCTTCGGGGGTATGGACACTGAAGCTTTCTTT. Amino acids: CASSFGGMDTEAFF. Full variable domain (outside the CDR3, taken from reference TRBV7-3 and TRBJ1-1): GAGVSQTPSNKVTEKGKYVELRCDPISGHTALYWYRQSLGQGPEFLIYFQGTGAADDSGLPNDRFFAVRPEGSVSTLKIQRTERGDSAVYLCASSFGGMDTEAFFGQGTRLTVV.

V gene TRBV28 combines with J gene TRBJ1-3, with a tentative D call TRBD1 (6 bases). CDR3 length equals 17 residues. V lost 3 bases and J lost 4, with 19 bases in between. From germline, CDR1 is MDHEN and CDR2 SYDVKM. This CDR3 is CASSFPRGGTSGNTIYF. The CDR3 DNA sequence: TGTGCCAGCAGTTTCCCGCGAGGGGGAACTTCAGGAAACACCATATATTTT.

This rearrangement joins TRBV5-1 to TRBJ2-7; 7 nucleotides align to TRBD1. V shed 0 bases and J 4 bases; nucleotides not matched to a gene: 4. The CDR3 runs to 14 residues. CDR1 and CDR2 from the germline V gene are SGHRS and YFSETQ. The CDR3 nucleotides read TGCGCCAGCAGCTTGGCCACAGGGGAATACGAGCAGTACTTC. Its translation is CASSLATGEYEQYF. Supplemented by reference TRBV5-1 and TRBJ2-7, the full variable domain reads KAGVTQTPRYLIKTRGQQVTLSCSPISGHRSVSWYQQTPGQGLQFLFEYFSETQRNKGNFPGRFSGRQFSNSRSEMNVSTLELGDSALYLCASSLATGEYEQYFGPGTRLTVT.

V gene TRBV9 combines with J gene TRBJ2-1; TRBD1 might be the D (5 bases). The CDR3 has 14 residues. CDR1 is SGDLS and CDR2 is YYNGEE in the germline V gene. The V gene lost 2 bases and the J gene lost 8 bases, with 14 bases spanning the gap. For the CDR3, the DNA is TGTGCCAGCAGCGTGGATCCCAGGGCTCATGAGCAGTTCTTC. Protein: CASSVDPRAHEQFF. The whole variable domain, remainder taken from reference TRBV9 and TRBJ2-1, is DSGVTQTPKHLITATGQRVTLRCSPRSGDLSVYWYQQSLDQGLQFLIQYYNGEERAKGNILERFSAQQFPDLHSELNLSSLELGDSALYFCASSVDPRAHEQFFGPGTRLTVL.

The chain has TRBV28 and TRBJ2-7; 9 nucleotides match TRBD2. CDR3 length equals 16 residues. With V trimmed by 3 bases and J by 0 bases, 6 bases remained unmatched. The germline V gene encodes CDR1 MDHEN and CDR2 SYDVKM. CDR3 in DNA: TGTGCCAGCAGTTTTAGTCTAGCGGGACTCTCCTACGAGCAGTACTTC. Translating gives CASSFSLAGLSYEQYF.

This clone was recorded once. The chain has TRBV20-1 and TRBJ1-3, with a possible D match to TRBD1 (5 bases). The CDR3 sequence is 14 residues long. Germline V gives CDR1 DFQATT, CDR2 SNEGSKA (reference sequence). V lost 3 bases and J lost 5, with 14 bases in between. The CDR3, as DNA: TGCAGTGCTAGTTCCGGCCAGGGCCGAAACACCATATATTTT. The encoded protein is CSASSGQGRNTIYF.

This chain connects TRBV7-9 to TRBJ2-7; weak D call: TRBD1 (6 bases). V was pared by 6 bases and J by 0 bases, with 12 bases between. The CDR3 extends over 14 amino acids. In germline, CDR1 is SEHNR, CDR2 FQNEAQ (reference sequence). Written as DNA, the CDR3 is TGTGCCAGCAGACCAACAGGGAGCTCCTACGAGCAGTACTTC. Translation: CASRPTGSSYEQYF.

V is TRBV27 and J is TRBJ2-5; maybe TRBD1 (6 bases). The CDR3 sequence is 14 residues long. V shed 6 bases and J shed 0 bases, with 11 bases lying between them. Germline V CDR1 and CDR2: MNHEY, SMNVEV (reference sequence). In nucleotides, the CDR3 is TGTGCCAGCAGCTCCGACAGGTACCAAGAGACCCAGTACTTC. Translation: CASSSDRYQETQYF.

The J gene is TRBJ2-1, the V gene TRBV19; no definite D call. With 1 base removed from V and 4 bases from J, the gap between germline ends came to 14 bases. CDR1 and CDR2 from the germline V gene are LNHDA and SQIVND (reference sequence). The CDR3 has 16 residues. CDR3 region: CASSIGVGVSYNEQFF. CDR3 DNA: TGTGCCAGTAGTATAGGTGTAGGAGTAAGTTACAATGAGCAGTTCTTC. The variable domain in full, completed from reference TRBV19 and TRBJ2-1, reads DGGITQSPKYLFRKEGQNVTLSCEQNLNHDAMYWYRQDPGQGLRLIYYSQIVNDFQKGDIAEGYSVSREKKESFPLTVTSAQKNPTAFYLCASSIGVGVSYNEQFFGPGTRLTVL.

The rearrangement joins TRBV11-2 to TRBJ1-2, with D tentatively TRBD1 (5 bases). Trimming cost V 1 base and J 7 bases, with 7 bases left between them. The CDR3 totals 12 residues. Germline lookup yields CDR1 SGHAT and CDR2 FQNNGV. The CDR3 nucleotides read TGTGCCAGCAGCTTAGGCGGGGCTGGCTACACCTTC. This codes for CASSLGGAGYTF. The full variable domain, in which reference TRBV11-2 and TRBJ1-2 provide the parts outside the CDR3, is EAGVAQSPRYKIIEKRQSVAFWCNPISGHATLYWYQQILGQGPKLLIQFQNNGVVDDSQLPKDRFSAERLKGVDSTLKIQPAKLEDSAVYLCASSLGGAGYTFGSGTRLTVV.